This T cell receptor beta chain derives from a study of T cell repertoires in ileal Crohn's disease. Study overall: Surgery for a complication: stricturing in around 60%, penetrating in about 40%.

CDR1 and CDR2 from the germline V gene are MNHEY and SVGAGI. This CDR3 spans 13 amino acids. Trimming cost V 5 bases and J 3 bases, with 8 bases left between them. Time point defined: inflamed ileum from the surgical specimen. Adults with ileal or ileocolonic Crohn's disease and an indication for resection were eligible. This clone came up a few times. Its target is not known. Libraries were prepared by immunoSEQ multiplex PCR; TCRdb keeps only in-frame clonotypes and omits some of them. This sample carries roughly 15,000 clones, 76% of them seen once, and the ten largest clones take 3.5% to 5%. Study-level findings and limits: Compared with CD4 T cells, sorted CD8 cells carried more expanded clones.

This chain links TRBV6-5 with TRBJ1-5; D remains unclear. The receptor was isolated from an adult with Crohn's disease. Sample: ileal tissue. CDR3 nucleotides: TGTGCCAGCAGTGAACAGATCAATCAGCCCCAGCATTTT. Translated: CASSEQINQPQHF.